The 13 T cell receptor beta chains below all came from one sample that was sequenced in a study of cytomegalovirus exposure and HLA in healthy donors (dated by TCRdb to 2016 to 2017). Preparation of the library involved the immunoSEQ multiplex PCR assay. A mixture of 60 forward primers for TCR Vbeta segments and 13 reverse primers for TCR Jbeta segments was used in the multiplex PCR. In its TCRdb copy, this immuneACCESS table keeps in-frame sequences only and misses some clones. Where compared with another copy, unresolved V genes explain less than half of these, and the others have no known cause. A total of 200,000 or so clones appear in this sample, about 80% of them only once. The ten top clones hold around 3% of the sample. Sequences were obtained from PBMCs. The receptors were sampled from a woman in her fifties or sixties in good health and CMV-seropositive.

The chain has TRBV4-2 and TRBJ2-3; 9 bases match TRBD2. The germline gives CDR1 LGHNA, CDR2 YNFKEQ. The V and J ends lost 0 bases and 4 bases, in that order; junction bases with no gene match: 2. The CDR3 has 15 amino acids. The CDR3, as DNA: TGTGCCAGCAGCCAAGAGTTAGCGGGGGCAGATACGCAGTATTTT. Its translation is CASSQELAGADTQYF.

This clone turned up a few times. The rearrangement uses TRBV5-4 and TRBJ1-4, with TRBD1 identical over 8 bases. Germline loops: CDR1 SGHNT, CDR2 YYREEE (reference sequence). V gave up 4 bases and J gave up 8 bases; unmatched junction bases: 10. The CDR3 length is 15 residues. CDR3 amino acids: CASSPGTGGNEKLFF. The DNA of the CDR3 is TGTGCCAGCAGCCCAGGCACAGGGGGTAACGAAAAACTGTTTTTT.

This clone appeared once. This chain connects TRBV6-5 to TRBJ2-5; 8 nucleotides line up with TRBD1. The J call may be wrong; the DNA end is better matched by TRBJ2-7. CDR1 is MNHEY and CDR2 is SVGAGI in the germline V gene. CDR3 length: 15 residues. CDR3 nucleotides: TGTGCCAGCAGTTACTCGTCAGGGGGCCTGTACGAGCAGTACTTC. This translates into CASSYSSGGLYEQYF.

This chain connects TRBV12-5 to TRBJ2-1, with 8 bases matching TRBD2. Germline assignment: CDR1 LGHNT and CDR2 FRNRAP. The CDR3 extends over 13 amino acids. V lost 2 bases to trimming and J lost 9 bases; unmatched junction nucleotides: 3. The CDR3 DNA follows: TGTGCTAGTGGTTTGCTAGCGGGTGGTGAGCAGTTCTTC. Translating it yields CASGLLAGGEQFF.

This chain joins TRBV19 and TRBJ2-7, with D maybe TRBD2 (6 bases). CDR3 length equals 17 residues. V was clipped by 2 bases and J by 6 bases, with 23 bases between them. Germline CDR1 LNHDA, CDR2 SQIVND (reference sequence). CDR3 sequence reads: CASSIKLKGQGGSEQYF. CDR3 sequence (DNA): TGTGCCAGTAGTATAAAGTTAAAGGGGCAGGGAGGTTCCGAGCAGTACTTC.

In DNA, the CDR3 is TGTGCCAGCAGCCTTGGACAGGGTCGTCTTCCAGATACGCAGTATTTT. This translates into CASSLGQGRLPDTQYF. The chain links TRBV5-5 to TRBJ2-3; 8 positions match TRBD1. This CDR3 spans 16 amino acids. Per the germline V gene, CDR1 is SGHKS and CDR2 is YYEKEE (reference sequence). V shed 4 bases, J shed 4 bases, and the junction held 11 bases outside the gene matches.

This clone was observed a handful of times. The rearrangement joins TRBV5-1 to TRBJ2-7; TRBD2 is a possible D gene (6 bases). Trimming removed 5 bases from V and 8 bases from J, with 23 bases in between. The CDR3 is made up of 15 amino acids. The germline V gene encodes CDR1 SGHRS and CDR2 YFSETQ. DNA of the CDR3: TGCGCCAGCAGGGGAGGCGGAGAGGATGCTCTTAAGCAGTACTTC. Its translation is CASRGGGEDALKQYF.

This chain joins TRBV19 and TRBJ1-2; 12 bases align to TRBD1. The CDR3 sequence is 18 residues long. Germline V CDR1 and CDR2: LNHDA, SQIVND (reference sequence). The J segment lost 1 base and the V segment lost 6 bases, leaving 12 bases of the junction unmatched. In nucleotides, the CDR3 is TGTGCCAGTAGCCCTACCGGGACAGGGGGCTTTCATAACTATGGCTACACCTTC. Protein: CASSPTGTGGFHNYGYTF.

This clone was recorded once. At one of its ends the junction is not consistent with the germline gene, which may arise from a read error. Different DNA sequences within this sample yield the same CDR3. The V call is TRBV19, the J call TRBJ1-1; 8 nucleotides agree with TRBD1. Germline CDR1 reads LNHDA; CDR2 reads SQIVND (reference sequence). The CDR3 is 18 residues long. CDR3 protein: CASSMTGTGGDLNTEAFF. CDR3 sequence (DNA): TGTGCCAGTAGTATGACGGGCACAGGGGGGGATTTGAACACTGAGGCTTTCTTT. The entire variable domain, with the rest obtained from reference TRBV19 and TRBJ1-1, is as follows: DGGITQSPKYLFRKEGQNVTLSCEQNLNHDAMYWYRQDPGQGLRLIYYSQIVNDFQKGDIAEGYSVSREKKESFPLTVTSAQKNPTAFYLCASSMTGTGGDLNTEAFFGQGTRLTVV.

The V call is TRBV6-5, the J call TRBJ1-3, with D possibly being TRBD1 (6 bases). V dropped 6 bases and J dropped 0 bases, with 6 bases sitting between them. Germline V gene lookup returns CDR1 MNHEY and CDR2 SVGAGI. The CDR3 sequence is 13 residues long. The DNA of the CDR3 is TGTGCCAGCAGACAGGGCTCTGGAAACACCATATATTTT. Its translation: CASRQGSGNTIYF.

This clone has only a few counts. This sequence joins TRBV5-1 and TRBJ2-1, with 9 positions matching TRBD2. This CDR3 comprises 18 residues. Losses at the gene ends were 4 bases for V and 0 bases for J; bases not matched to a gene: 11. CDR1 and CDR2 (germline): SGHRS, YFSETQ. The CDR3 sequence is CASSRPVLAGSSYNEQFF. For the CDR3, the DNA is TGCGCCAGCAGCCGACCCGTGCTAGCGGGGAGCTCCTACAATGAGCAGTTCTTC.

This chain joins TRBV5-1 and TRBJ2-1; maybe TRBD2 (7 bases). CDR3 length: 13 amino acids. The germline V gene has CDR1 SGHRS and CDR2 YFSETQ. Trimming cost V 4 bases and J 4 bases, with 9 bases left between them. CDR3 DNA: TGCGCCAGCAGCAGGGGGGGATACAATGAGCAGTTCTTC. This sequence encodes CASSRGGYNEQFF.

The chain employs TRBV2 and TRBJ2-7, with 12 bases lining up with TRBD1. V gave up 10 bases and J gave up 5 bases; unmatched junction bases: 9. Germline CDR1 and CDR2: SNHLY and FYNNEI. The CDR3 has 14 residues. The CDR3 coding sequence is TGTGCCACCAAACCGGGACAGGGGGCTCACGAGCAGTACTTC. It encodes CATKPGQGAHEQYF.